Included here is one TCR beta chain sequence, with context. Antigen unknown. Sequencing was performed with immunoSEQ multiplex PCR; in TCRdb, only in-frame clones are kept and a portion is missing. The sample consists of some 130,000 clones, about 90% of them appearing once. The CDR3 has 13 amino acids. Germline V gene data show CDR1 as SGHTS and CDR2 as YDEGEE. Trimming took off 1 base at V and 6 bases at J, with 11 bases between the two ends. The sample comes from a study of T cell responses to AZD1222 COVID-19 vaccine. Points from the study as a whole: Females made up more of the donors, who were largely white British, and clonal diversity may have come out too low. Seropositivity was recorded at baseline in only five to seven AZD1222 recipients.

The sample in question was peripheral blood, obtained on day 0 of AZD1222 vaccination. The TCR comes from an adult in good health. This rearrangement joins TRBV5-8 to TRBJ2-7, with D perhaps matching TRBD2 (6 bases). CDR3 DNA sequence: TGTGCCAGCAGCTTGTTTGGGGGGATCGAGCAGTACTTC. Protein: CASSLFGGIEQYF.